These 6 T cell receptor beta chains came from one sample sequenced in a study of Ad26.COV2.S vaccination and SARS-CoV-2 variants. Treatment specified: 15 to 20 received Ad26.COV2.S at low or high dose, single or two shots; several received placebo; per-sample allocation not given. Day 63 following the first vaccine or placebo injection was when the samples were taken. TCRdb's copy holds only in-frame clones and misses some; the assay was immunoSEQ multiplex PCR. The profile shows 380,000 or so clones, less than 90% of them singletons. The sequenced sample was peripheral blood, obtained in a trial of Ad26.COV2.S vaccine versus placebo. The receptors shown here come from a person between 18 and 60 years old who received the Ad26.COV2.S COVID-19 vaccine or a placebo.

The genes are TRBV6-2 or TRBV6-3 and TRBJ1-1; 9 nucleotides match TRBD1. Germline V gene lookup returns CDR1 MNHEY and CDR2 SVGEGT. CDR3 size: 13 residues. The V gene end was trimmed by 5 bases and the J gene end by 6 bases; junction bases not matched to a gene: 4. The CDR3 DNA reads TGTGCCAGCAGTAAACAGGGGGCCCCTGAAGCTTTCTTT. As protein: CASSKQGAPEAFF.

This rearrangement joins TRBV11-2 to TRBJ2-3; TRBD2 aligns across 14 bases. V was pared by 2 bases and J by 2 bases, with 6 bases of the junction left unmatched. Germline V gene data show CDR1 as SGHAT and CDR2 as FQNNGV. This CDR3 is 18 amino acids long. For the CDR3, the DNA is TGTGCCAGCAGCTTAAGGACTAGCGGGGGGACCGCCACAGATACGCAGTATTTT. Protein sequence: CASSLRTSGGTATDTQYF.

This sequence joins TRBV30 and TRBJ1-4; the match to TRBD1 covers 7 bases. Trimming at V came to 3 bases and at J to 8 bases, leaving 6 bases not matched to a gene. This CDR3 region has 13 residues. Germline assignment: CDR1 GTSNPN and CDR2 SVGIG (reference sequence). Here the CDR3 reads CAWSLQGGEKLFF. The CDR3 DNA is TGTGCCTGGAGCCTCCAGGGGGGGGAAAAACTGTTTTTT.

The genes are TRBV30 and TRBJ1-2; D remains unclear. Germline V gives CDR1 GTSNPN, CDR2 SVGIG (reference sequence). V dropped 0 bases and J dropped 7 bases, with 15 bases sitting between them. CDR3 size: 14 residues. The CDR3, as DNA: TGTGCCTGGAGTGTACGTGGGCCAATGGTTGGCTACACCTTC. The encoded protein is CAWSVRGPMVGYTF.

The rearrangement links TRBV7-9 to TRBJ2-1; TRBD1 is a possible D gene (7 bases). The germline CDR1 and CDR2 sequences are SEHNR and FQNEAQ (reference sequence). The CDR3 loop spans 13 amino acids. Trimming removed 5 bases at V and 5 bases at J, with 10 bases between. CDR3 protein: CASSPRGDNEQFF. The CDR3 region has the DNA TGTGCCAGCAGCCCCAGGGGGGACAATGAGCAGTTCTTC.

This rearrangement joins TRBV6-6 to TRBJ2-5, with TRBD1 identical over 8 bases. Unmatched junction bases numbered 3, after V lost 0 bases and J lost 6 bases. Germline V gives CDR1 MNHNY, CDR2 SVGAGI (reference sequence). The CDR3 is made up of 14 amino acids. Here the CDR3 reads CASSYSQGAKTQYF. CDR3 bases: TGTGCCAGCAGTTACTCTCAGGGGGCCAAGACCCAGTACTTC.